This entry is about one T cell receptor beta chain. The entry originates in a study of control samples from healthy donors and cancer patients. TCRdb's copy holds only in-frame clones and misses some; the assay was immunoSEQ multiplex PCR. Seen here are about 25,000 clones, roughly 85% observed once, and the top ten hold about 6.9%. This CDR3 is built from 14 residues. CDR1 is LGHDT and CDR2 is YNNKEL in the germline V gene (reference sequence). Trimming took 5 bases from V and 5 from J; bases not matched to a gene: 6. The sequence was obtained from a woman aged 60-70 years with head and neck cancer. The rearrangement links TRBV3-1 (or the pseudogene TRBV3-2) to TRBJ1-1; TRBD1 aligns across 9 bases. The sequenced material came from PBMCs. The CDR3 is CASSTLDRGTEAFF. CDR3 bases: TGTGCCAGCAGCACCCTGGACAGGGGAACTGAAGCTTTCTTT.